Presented here are 15 T cell receptor beta chains from one specimen sequenced in a study of T cells in localized non-small cell lung cancer. The protocol was immunoSEQ multiplex PCR, while the TCRdb copy is restricted to in-frame clones and leaves out a portion. The sample carries several thousand clones, 40% to 45% recorded once. This specimen consisted of lung tumor tissue, obtained before any cancer treatment. All receptors come from a woman aged 35 to 70 with stage II squamous cell lung carcinoma.

The chain combines TRBV9 with TRBJ1-2, with a weak D call TRBD1 (5 bases). This CDR3 is 13 amino acids long. Germline lookup yields CDR1 SGDLS and CDR2 YYNGEE. Trimming removed 4 bases from V and 4 bases from J, with 11 bases in between. CDR3 region: CASSPDGTYGYTF. For the CDR3, the DNA is TGTGCCAGCAGCCCAGACGGGACCTATGGCTACACCTTC.

As for this clone: Some base is unread or ambiguous, which is why its residue reads as X. The chain recombines TRBV6-8 with TRBJ2-7; weak D call: TRBD1 (6 bases). This CDR3 comprises 15 residues. The germline V gene encodes CDR1 MNHGY and CDR2 SAAAGT. The ends were cut back, 5 bases at V and 2 bases at J, with 16 bases in the middle. DNA of the CDR3: TGTGCCAGCAGTGAGGGGGTGRGCAACCCCTACGAGCAGTACTTC. Translated, it gives CASSEGVXNPYEQYF.

CDR3 bases: TGTGCCTTTCACAGGGGAAACACTGAAGCTTTCTTT. This translates into CAFHRGNTEAFF. The chain employs TRBV30 and TRBJ1-1; 7 bases align to TRBD1. The ends lost 7 bases at V and 2 bases at J; junction bases unmatched: 4. The germline V gene encodes CDR1 GTSNPN and CDR2 SVGIG (reference sequence). CDR3 length: 12 amino acids.

In its sample, this clone ranks as medium-sized. The rearrangement joins TRBV11-3 to TRBJ2-1; 9 bases line up with TRBD2. Per germline, CDR1 SGHNT and CDR2 YENEEA. V was pared by 3 bases and J by 8 bases, with 5 bases of the junction left unmatched. The CDR3 length is 14 residues. The DNA of the CDR3 is TGTGCCAGCAGCTTCGGAGCTAGCGGGGATGAGCAGTTCTTC. It is translated as CASSFGASGDEQFF.

The chain carries TRBV19 and TRBJ1-1; tentative D call: TRBD1 (5 bases). V was clipped by 1 base and J by 4 bases, with 16 bases between them. The CDR3 is 16 amino acids. CDR1 LNHDA and CDR2 SQIVND come from the germline V gene (reference sequence). CDR3 coding DNA: TGTGCCAGTAGTATAGGGTCAGGCCGGGGGGTCACTGAAGCTTTCTTT. It specifies CASSIGSGRGVTEAFF.

The V gene is TRBV5-1, the J gene TRBJ1-4; possible D gene TRBD1, 5 bases. The CDR3 is 15 residues long. The V and J ends lost 2 bases and 6 bases respectively, with 14 bases between them. Germline values: CDR1 SGHRS, CDR2 YFSETQ. The CDR3 DNA follows: TGCGCCAGCAGCTTCGCCGGGGGACGGGATGAAAAACTGTTTTTT. This encodes CASSFAGGRDEKLFF. Variable domain in full (rest from reference TRBV5-1 and TRBJ1-4): KAGVTQTPRYLIKTRGQQVTLSCSPISGHRSVSWYQQTPGQGLQFLFEYFSETQRNKGNFPGRFSGRQFSNSRSEMNVSTLELGDSALYLCASSFAGGRDEKLFFGSGTQLSVL.

This clone was observed a handful of times. The chain recombines TRBV10-3 with TRBJ1-5; TRBD1 might be the D (5 bases). Trimming removed 10 bases from V and 0 bases from J, with 16 bases in between. CDR1 is ENHRY and CDR2 is SYGVKD in the germline V gene. The CDR3 has 15 amino acids. DNA for the CDR3: TGTGCCAGCGTTCGGACACCTTATAGCAATCAGCCCCAGCATTTT. This codes for CASVRTPYSNQPQHF.

The V gene is TRBV29-1, the J gene TRBJ2-3; 7 bases align to TRBD2. V dropped 3 bases and J dropped 0; count of bases not matched to a gene: 3. There are 14 residues in the CDR3. CDR1 and CDR2 (germline): SQVTM, ANQGSEA. CDR3: CSVDWEGSTDTQYF. CDR3 sequence (DNA): TGCAGCGTTGACTGGGAGGGGAGCACAGATACGCAGTATTTT.

V and J are TRBV19 and TRBJ1-2; D is unresolved. Germline CDR1 LNHDA, CDR2 SQIVND (reference sequence). The V and J ends lost 9 bases and 4 bases respectively, with 18 bases between them. CDR3 size: 14 residues. The CDR3 sequence is CASPLPPWIYGYTF. The DNA for the CDR3 is TGTGCCAGCCCCCTACCTCCCTGGATCTATGGCTACACCTTC. The full variable domain, its missing parts supplied by reference TRBV19 and TRBJ1-2, is DGGITQSPKYLFRKEGQNVTLSCEQNLNHDAMYWYRQDPGQGLRLIYYSQIVNDFQKGDIAEGYSVSREKKESFPLTVTSAQKNPTAFYLCASPLPPWIYGYTFGSGTRLTVV.

A few counts support this clone. The chain has TRBV27 and TRBJ2-1; D is uncertain. The V end was cut by 3 bases, the J end by 3 bases, with 12 bases between. This CDR3 has 15 amino acids. The germline gives CDR1 MNHEY, CDR2 SMNVEV (reference sequence). For the CDR3, the DNA is TGTGCCAGCAGTTTCAAGGCGGAATTCTACAATGAGCAGTTCTTC. Translation gives CASSFKAEFYNEQFF.

The rearrangement uses TRBV28 and TRBJ1-3, with D hard to call. Germline lookup yields CDR1 MDHEN and CDR2 SYDVKM. The CDR3 loop spans 13 amino acids. The V end was cut by 2 bases, the J end by 3 bases, with 5 bases between. The CDR3 DNA sequence: TGTGCCAGCAGTTTAAGAGGTGGAAACACCATATATTTT. Amino acids: CASSLRGGNTIYF. The whole variable domain, filled in from reference TRBV28 and TRBJ1-3, reads DVKVTQSSRYLVKRTGEKVFLECVQDMDHENMFWYRQDPGLGLRLIYFSYDVKMKEKGDIPEGYSVSREKKERFSLILESASTNQTSMYLCASSLRGGNTIYFGEGSWLTVV.

The chain is built from TRBV29-1 and TRBJ1-2; 9 nucleotides agree with TRBD1. CDR3 length: 14 amino acids. CDR1 is SQVTM and CDR2 is ANQGSEA in the germline V gene. V dropped 3 bases and J dropped 4; count of bases not matched to a gene: 6. In nucleotides, the CDR3 is TGCAGCGTTGACGGGGACAGGGATCGCTATGGCTACACCTTC. It codes for CSVDGDRDRYGYTF.

The chain joins TRBV6-8 to TRBJ2-5; 10 bases are a match to TRBD1. The CDR3 has 16 residues. The junction had 8 bases not matched to a gene; V was cut back by 5 bases and J by 2 bases. CDR1 and CDR2 from the germline V gene are MNHGY and SAAAGT. The CDR3 loop reads CASSIGGQGHQETQYF. CDR3 in DNA: TGTGCCAGCAGTATAGGGGGACAGGGGCATCAAGAGACCCAGTACTTC.

This clone has a handful of counts. The gene calls are TRBV6-8 and TRBJ1-5; no clear D. The germline CDR1 and CDR2 sequences are MNHGY and SAAAGT. This CDR3 contains 13 residues. The V and J ends lost 6 bases and 0 bases respectively, with 6 bases between them. CDR3 sequence reads: CASRALSNQPQHF. CDR3 DNA: TGTGCCAGCAGGGCCCTTAGCAATCAGCCCCAGCATTTT.

The rearrangement links TRBV15 to TRBJ1-2; D call uncertain. V gave up 1 base and J gave up 4 bases, with 16 bases separating them. The germline V gene encodes CDR1 LNHNV and CDR2 YYDKDF (reference sequence). The CDR3 covers 16 residues. CDR3 nucleotides: TGTGCCACCAGCAGAGGGCTGGAAAGGAGCGGCTATGGCTACACCTTC. Translation: CATSRGLERSGYGYTF.